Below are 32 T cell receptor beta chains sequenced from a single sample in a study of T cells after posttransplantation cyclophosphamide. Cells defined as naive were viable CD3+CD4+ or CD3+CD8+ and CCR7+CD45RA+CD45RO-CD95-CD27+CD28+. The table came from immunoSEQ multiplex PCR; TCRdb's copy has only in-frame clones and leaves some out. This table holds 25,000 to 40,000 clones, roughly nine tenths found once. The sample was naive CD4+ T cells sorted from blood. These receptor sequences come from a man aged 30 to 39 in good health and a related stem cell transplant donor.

In nucleotides, the CDR3 is TGTGCCAGTACCACTAGCGGGGGGTTTGGGGAGACCCAGTACTTC. Its translation: CASTTSGGFGETQYF. V usage is TRBV19 and J usage is TRBJ2-5; 12 nucleotides agree with TRBD2. This CDR3 comprises 15 residues. Trimming at V came to 7 bases and at J to 5 bases, leaving 8 bases not matched to a gene. Germline assignment: CDR1 LNHDA and CDR2 SQIVND (reference sequence).

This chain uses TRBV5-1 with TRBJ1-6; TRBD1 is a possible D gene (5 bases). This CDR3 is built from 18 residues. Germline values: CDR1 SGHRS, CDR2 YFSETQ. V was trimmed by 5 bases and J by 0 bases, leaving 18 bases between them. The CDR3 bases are TGCGCCAGCAGTTGGGACGCGGGGGGGAGCTCCTATAATTCACCCCTCCACTTT. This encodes CASSWDAGGSSYNSPLHF.

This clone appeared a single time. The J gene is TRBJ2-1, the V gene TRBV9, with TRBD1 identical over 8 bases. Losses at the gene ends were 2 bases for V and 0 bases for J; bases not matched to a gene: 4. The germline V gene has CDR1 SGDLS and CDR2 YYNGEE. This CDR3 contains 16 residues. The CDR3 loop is CASSVRQGASYNEQFF. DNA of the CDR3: TGTGCCAGCAGCGTTCGGCAGGGGGCCTCCTACAATGAGCAGTTCTTC.

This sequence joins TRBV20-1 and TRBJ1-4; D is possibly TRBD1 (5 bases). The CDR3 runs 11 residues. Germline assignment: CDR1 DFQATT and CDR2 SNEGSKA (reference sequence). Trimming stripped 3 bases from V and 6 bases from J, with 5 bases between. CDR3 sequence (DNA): TGCAGTGCTAGCAGGGATGAAAAACTGTTTTTT. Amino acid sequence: CSASRDEKLFF.

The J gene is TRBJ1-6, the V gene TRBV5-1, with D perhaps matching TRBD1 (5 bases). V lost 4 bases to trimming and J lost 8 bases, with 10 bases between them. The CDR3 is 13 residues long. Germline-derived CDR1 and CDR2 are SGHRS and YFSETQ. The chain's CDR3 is CASSLTADSPLHF. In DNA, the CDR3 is TGCGCCAGCAGCCTGACAGCAGATTCACCCCTCCACTTT.

Written as DNA, the CDR3 is TGTGCCAGCAGCCAAAGGGGTTTGAGCTCCTACGAGCAGTACTTC. Translation gives CASSQRGLSSYEQYF. The chain employs TRBV6-1 and TRBJ2-7; tentatively, D is TRBD1 (5 bases). Germline CDR1 MNHNS, CDR2 SASEGT. CDR3 length: 15 residues. The ends were cut back, 6 bases at V and 0 bases at J, with 15 bases in the middle.

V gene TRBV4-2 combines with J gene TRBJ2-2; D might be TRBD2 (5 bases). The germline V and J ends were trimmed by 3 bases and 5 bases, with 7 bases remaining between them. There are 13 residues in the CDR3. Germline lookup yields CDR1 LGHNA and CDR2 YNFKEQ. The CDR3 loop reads CASSHGVTGELFF. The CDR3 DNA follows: TGTGCCAGCAGCCACGGGGTAACCGGGGAGCTGTTTTTT.

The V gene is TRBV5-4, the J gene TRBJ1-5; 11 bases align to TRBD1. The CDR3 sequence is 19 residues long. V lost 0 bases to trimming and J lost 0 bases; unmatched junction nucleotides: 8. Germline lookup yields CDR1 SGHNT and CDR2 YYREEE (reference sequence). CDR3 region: CASSLGGQGDHHSNQPQHF. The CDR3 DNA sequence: TGTGCCAGCAGCTTGGGGGGACAGGGGGACCATCATAGCAATCAGCCCCAGCATTTT.

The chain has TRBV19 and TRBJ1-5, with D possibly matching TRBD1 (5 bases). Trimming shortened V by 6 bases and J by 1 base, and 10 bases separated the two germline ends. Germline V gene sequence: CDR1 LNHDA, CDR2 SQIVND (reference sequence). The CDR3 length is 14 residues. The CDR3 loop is CASRADRSNQPQHF. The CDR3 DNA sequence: TGTGCCAGTAGGGCCGACAGAAGCAATCAGCCCCAGCATTTT. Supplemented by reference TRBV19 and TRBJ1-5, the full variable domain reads DGGITQSPKYLFRKEGQNVTLSCEQNLNHDAMYWYRQDPGQGLRLIYYSQIVNDFQKGDIAEGYSVSREKKESFPLTVTSAQKNPTAFYLCASRADRSNQPQHFGDGTRLSIL.

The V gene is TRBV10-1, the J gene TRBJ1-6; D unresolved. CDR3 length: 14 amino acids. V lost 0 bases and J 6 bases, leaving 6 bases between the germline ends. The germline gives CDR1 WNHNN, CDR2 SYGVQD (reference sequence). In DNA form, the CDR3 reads TGCGCCAGCAGTGAGTCGGCCCCTAATTCACCCCTCCACTTT. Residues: CASSESAPNSPLHF.

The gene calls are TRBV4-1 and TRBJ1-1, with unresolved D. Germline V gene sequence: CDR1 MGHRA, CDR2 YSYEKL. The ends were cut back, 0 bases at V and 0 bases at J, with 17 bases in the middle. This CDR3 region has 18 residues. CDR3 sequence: CASSQERRTPGMNTEAFF. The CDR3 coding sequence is TGCGCCAGCAGCCAAGAAAGGAGGACCCCGGGTATGAACACTGAAGCTTTCTTT.

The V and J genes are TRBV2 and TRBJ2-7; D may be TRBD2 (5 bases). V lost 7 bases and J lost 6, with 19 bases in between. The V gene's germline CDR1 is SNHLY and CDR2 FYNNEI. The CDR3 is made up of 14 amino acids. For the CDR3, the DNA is TGTGCCAGCACATTTGGAGAGGGTTATAGCGAGCAGTACTTC. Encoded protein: CASTFGEGYSEQYF.

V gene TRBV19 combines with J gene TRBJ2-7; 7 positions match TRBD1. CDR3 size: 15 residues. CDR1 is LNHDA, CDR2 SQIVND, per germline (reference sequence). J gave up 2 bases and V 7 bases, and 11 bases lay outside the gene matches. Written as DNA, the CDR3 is TGTGCCAGTACTCAGAACCGGGACAGAGCCTACGAGCAGTACTTC. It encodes CASTQNRDRAYEQYF.

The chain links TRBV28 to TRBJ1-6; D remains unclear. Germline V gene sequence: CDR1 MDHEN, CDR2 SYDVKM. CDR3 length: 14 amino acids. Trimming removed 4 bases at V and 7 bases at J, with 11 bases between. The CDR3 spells CASSSRPGNSPLHF. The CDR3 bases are TGTGCCAGCAGTTCAAGACCGGGAAATTCACCCCTCCACTTT.

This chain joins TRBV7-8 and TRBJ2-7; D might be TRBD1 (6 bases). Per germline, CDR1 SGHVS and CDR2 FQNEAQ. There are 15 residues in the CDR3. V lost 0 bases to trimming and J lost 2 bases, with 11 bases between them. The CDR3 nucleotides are TGTGCCAGCAGCTTAGCAGCACAGGGCCCCTACGAGCAGTACTTC. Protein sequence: CASSLAAQGPYEQYF.

In DNA, the CDR3 is TGTGCCAGTAGTATAGCGGGGAGTTGGGGAGAGACCCAGTACTTC. This gives the protein CASSIAGSWGETQYF. This chain uses TRBV19 with TRBJ2-5; the D gene is possibly TRBD2 (5 bases). Trimming left V 1 base short and J 4 bases short, with 13 bases between. There are 15 residues in the CDR3. Germline-derived CDR1 and CDR2 are LNHDA and SQIVND (reference sequence).

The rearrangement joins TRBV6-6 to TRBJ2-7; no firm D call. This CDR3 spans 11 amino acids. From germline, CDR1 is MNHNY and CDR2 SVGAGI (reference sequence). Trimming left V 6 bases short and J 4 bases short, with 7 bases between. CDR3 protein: CASSNKYEQYF. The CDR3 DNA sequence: TGTGCCAGCAGCAACAAATACGAGCAGTACTTC.

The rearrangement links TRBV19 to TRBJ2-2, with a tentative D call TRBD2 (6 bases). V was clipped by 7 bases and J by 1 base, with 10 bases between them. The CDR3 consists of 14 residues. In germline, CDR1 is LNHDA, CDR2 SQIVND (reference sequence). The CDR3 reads CASNGGWNTGELFF. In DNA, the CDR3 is TGTGCCAGTAATGGGGGGTGGAACACCGGGGAGCTGTTTTTT.

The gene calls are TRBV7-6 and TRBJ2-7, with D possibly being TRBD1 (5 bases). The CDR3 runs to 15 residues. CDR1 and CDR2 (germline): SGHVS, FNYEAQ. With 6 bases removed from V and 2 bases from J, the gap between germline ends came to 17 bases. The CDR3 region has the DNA TGTGCCAGCAGTAGGGGTTTCCAGGGTACCTACGAGCAGTACTTC. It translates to CASSRGFQGTYEQYF.

CDR3 sequence (DNA): TGTGCCAGCAGTCCCATGGGACAGGGGGGGACCGGGGAGCTGTTTTTT. This sequence encodes CASSPMGQGGTGELFF. The chain has TRBV28 and TRBJ2-2; 11 nucleotides line up with TRBD1. V trimming: 5 bases; J trimming: 5 bases; junction bases outside the gene matches: 7. Germline V gene lookup returns CDR1 MDHEN and CDR2 SYDVKM. The CDR3 covers 16 residues.

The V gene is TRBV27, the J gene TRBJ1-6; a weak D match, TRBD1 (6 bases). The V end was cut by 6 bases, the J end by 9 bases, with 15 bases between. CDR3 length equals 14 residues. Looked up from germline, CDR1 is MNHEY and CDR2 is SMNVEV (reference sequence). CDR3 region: CASSLGGGPSPLHF. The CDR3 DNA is TGTGCCAGCAGCCTAGGGGGGGGTCCTTCACCCCTCCACTTT.

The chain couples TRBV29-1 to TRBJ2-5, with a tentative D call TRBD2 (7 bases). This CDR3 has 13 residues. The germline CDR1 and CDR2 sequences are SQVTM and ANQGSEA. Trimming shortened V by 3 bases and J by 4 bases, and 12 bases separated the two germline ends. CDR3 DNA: TGCAGCGTTGATGGGGGGGGGCTAGAGACCCAGTACTTC. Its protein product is CSVDGGGLETQYF.

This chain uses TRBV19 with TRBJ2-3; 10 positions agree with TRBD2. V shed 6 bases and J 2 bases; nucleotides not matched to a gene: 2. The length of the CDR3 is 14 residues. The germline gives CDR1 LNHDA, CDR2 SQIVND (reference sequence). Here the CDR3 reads CASRTSGYTDTQYF. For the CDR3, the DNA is TGTGCCAGTAGGACTAGCGGGTACACAGATACGCAGTATTTT.

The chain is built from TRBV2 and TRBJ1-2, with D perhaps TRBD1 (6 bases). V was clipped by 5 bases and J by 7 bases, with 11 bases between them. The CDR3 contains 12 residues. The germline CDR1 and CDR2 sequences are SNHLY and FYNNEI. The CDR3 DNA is TGTGCCAGCAGTACACAGGGATCTGGCTACACCTTC. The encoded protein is CASSTQGSGYTF.

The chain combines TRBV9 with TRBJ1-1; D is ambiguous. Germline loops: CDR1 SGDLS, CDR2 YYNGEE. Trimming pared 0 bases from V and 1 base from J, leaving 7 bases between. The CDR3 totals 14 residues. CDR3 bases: TGTGCCAGCAGCGTAGTAGCGGGGAACACTGAAGCTTTCTTT. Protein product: CASSVVAGNTEAFF.

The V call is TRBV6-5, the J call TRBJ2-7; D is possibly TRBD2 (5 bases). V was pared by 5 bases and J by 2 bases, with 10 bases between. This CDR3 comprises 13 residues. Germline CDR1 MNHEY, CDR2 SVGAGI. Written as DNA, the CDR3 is TGTGCCAGCAGTCGGACGGGGACCTACGAGCAGTACTTC. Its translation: CASSRTGTYEQYF.

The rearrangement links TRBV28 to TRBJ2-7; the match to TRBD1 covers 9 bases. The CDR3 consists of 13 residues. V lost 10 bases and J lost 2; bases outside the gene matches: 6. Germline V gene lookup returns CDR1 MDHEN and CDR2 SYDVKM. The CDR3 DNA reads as TGTGCCATCACCGGGACAGGGACCTACGAGCAGTACTTC. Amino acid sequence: CAITGTGTYEQYF.

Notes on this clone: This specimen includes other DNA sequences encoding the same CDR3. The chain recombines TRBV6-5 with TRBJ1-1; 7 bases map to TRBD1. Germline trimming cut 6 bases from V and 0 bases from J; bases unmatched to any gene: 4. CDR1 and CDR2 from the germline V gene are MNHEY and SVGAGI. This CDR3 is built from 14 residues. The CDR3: CASSQTGVNTEAFF. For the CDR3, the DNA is TGTGCCAGCAGCCAAACAGGGGTGAACACTGAAGCTTTCTTT.

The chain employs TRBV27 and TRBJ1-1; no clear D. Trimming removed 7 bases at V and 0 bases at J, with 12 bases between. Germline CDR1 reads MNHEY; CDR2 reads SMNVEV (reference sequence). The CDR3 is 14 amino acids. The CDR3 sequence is CASNQRAMNTEAFF. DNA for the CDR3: TGTGCCAGCAATCAGCGCGCCATGAACACTGAAGCTTTCTTT.

CDR3 residues: CASSSGGRGDTQYF. In DNA form, the CDR3 reads TGTGCCAGCAGCTCGGGGGGACGGGGAGATACGCAGTATTTT. This rearrangement joins TRBV7-3 to TRBJ2-3, with 7 bases aligning to TRBD2. This CDR3 is 14 amino acids long. From germline, CDR1 is SGHTA and CDR2 FQGTGA. V shed 4 bases, J shed 5 bases, and the junction held 6 bases outside the gene matches.

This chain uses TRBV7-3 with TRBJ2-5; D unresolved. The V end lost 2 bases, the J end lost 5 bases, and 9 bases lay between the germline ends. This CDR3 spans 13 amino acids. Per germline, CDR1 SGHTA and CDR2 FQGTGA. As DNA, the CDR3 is TGTGCCAGCAGCTTAGGGCTGTCGGAGACCCAGTACTTC. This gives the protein CASSLGLSETQYF.

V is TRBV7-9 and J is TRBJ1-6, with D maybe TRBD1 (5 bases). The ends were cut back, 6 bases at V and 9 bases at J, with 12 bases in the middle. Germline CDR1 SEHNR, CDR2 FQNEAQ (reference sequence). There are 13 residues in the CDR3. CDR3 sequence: CASRSDRGSPLHF. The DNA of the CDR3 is TGTGCCAGCAGAAGCGACAGAGGTTCACCCCTCCACTTT. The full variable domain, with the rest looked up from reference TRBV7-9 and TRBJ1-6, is DTGVSQNPRHKITKRGQNVTFRCDPISEHNRLYWYRQTLGQGPEFLTYFQNEAQLEKSRLLSDRFSAERPKGSFSTLEIQRTEQGDSAMYLCASRSDRGSPLHFGNGTRLTVT.